These T cell receptor beta chains were read from a single sample in a study of blood T cell repertoires in COVID-19. Clones were sequenced by immunoSEQ multiplex PCR, and TCRdb holds only the in-frame ones, with some missing. The sample contains 200,000 to 250,000 clones, less than 90% of which appear only once. Sequencing was carried out using PBMCs or T cells enriched from blood (not recorded which). The receptor source for this set is a woman aged 30 to 39 who had recovered from COVID-19. The CDR3 runs from the conserved cysteine through the conserved F or W. A D gene is named only where the DNA matches it firmly. Expanded clones get a size class; other rows say once, few or many, or leave the size out.

size	D	J	V	DNA	CDR3
NA	NA	TRBJ1-5	TRBV6-2/TRBV6-3	TGTGCCAGCAGTTTGGGCAACTCCCAGCATTTT	CASSLGNSQHF
NA	NA	TRBJ1-2	TRBV21-1	TGTGCCAGCAGGAAGGGCAGGGAGGCTAACTATGGCTACACCTTC	CASRKGREANYGYTF
NA	NA	TRBJ2-7	TRBV5-1	TGCGCCAGCAGCTTGGGTCAGACTCGTGGCTCCTACGAGCAGTACTTC	CASSLGQTRGSYEQYF
few	NA	TRBJ1-2	TRBV19	TGTGCCAGTGAGGTCAGGGGAGGCTACACCTTC	CASEVRGGYTF
NA	TRBD2	TRBJ2-1	TRBV4-3	TGCGCCAGCAGCCAAGATACTGGGGGACTAGCGGGGGGCATTCCCTACAATGAGCAGTTCTTC	CASSQDTGGLAGGIPYNEQFF
NA	NA	TRBJ2-2	TRBV24-1	TGTGCCACCAGGTCGGCGGTCGGGGAGCTGTTTTTT	CATRSAVGELFF
NA	NA	TRBJ1-1	TRBV14	TGTGCCAGCAGCCTAGCTGTTAACACTGAAGCTTTCTTT	CASSLAVNTEAFF
NA	TRBD1	TRBJ2-2	TRBV19	TGTGCCACGGATCCCGGGACAGGGTACACCGGGGAGCTGTTTTTT	CATDPGTGYTGELFF
few	TRBD2	TRBJ2-7	TRBV9	TGTGCCAGCAGCCCCAGACTAGCGGGGGACTACGAGCAGTACTTC	CASSPRLAGDYEQYF
NA	TRBD1	TRBJ2-3	TRBV5-6	TGTGCCAGCCAGGGACAGGGGTACACAGATACGCAGTATTTT	CASQGQGYTDTQYF
NA	NA	TRBJ2-7	TRBV5-1	TGCGCCAGCAGGTCTGACAGGAGGAACGAGCAGTACTTC	CASRSDRRNEQYF
once	NA	TRBJ2-2	TRBV5-1	TGCGCCAGCAGTATGAGGGTGGACACCGGGGAGCTGTTTTTT	CASSMRVDTGELFF
once	TRBD1	TRBJ2-3	TRBV5-1	TGCGCCAGCAGCTTTGAAGACAGGGGAGTCACAGATACGCAGTATTTT	CASSFEDRGVTDTQYF
NA	TRBD1	TRBJ1-1	TRBV11-2	TGTGCCAGCAGCTCAGCCCCGGGACAGGGTCATAGCACTGAAGCTTTCTTT	CASSSAPGQGHSTEAFF
few	NA	TRBJ1-6	TRBV10-3	TGTGCCATCAGTGAACAGGGCTCCTATAATTCACCCCTCCACTTT	CAISEQGSYNSPLHF
NA	NA	TRBJ2-7	TRBV7-9	TGTGCCAGCAGCTCAGGACTAGGGGGGGACTACGAGCAGTACTTC	CASSSGLGGDYEQYF
NA	TRBD2	TRBJ2-3	TRBV9	TGTGCCAGCAGCGATAGTAGCGGGGGAGCAGCAGATACGCAGTATTTT	CASSDSSGGAADTQYF
NA	TRBD1	TRBJ2-3	TRBV7-3	TGTGCCAGCAGCTTCCGGACAGGGGGTTCAGATACGCAGTATTTT	CASSFRTGGSDTQYF
NA	TRBD1	TRBJ2-5	TRBV5-1	TGCGCCAGCAGCCCGGACAGGGACCAAGAGACCCAGTACTTC	CASSPDRDQETQYF
NA	NA	TRBJ2-7	TRBV4-3	TGCGCCAGCAGCCGACAGGAGAGCTCCTACGAGCAGTACTTC	CASSRQESSYEQYF
NA	TRBD2	TRBJ2-3	TRBV20-1	TGCAGTGCTAGTTCCGGATCTAGCGGGCGCACAGATACGCAGTATTTT	CSASSGSSGRTDTQYF
NA	TRBD1	TRBJ1-6	TRBV15	TGTGCCACCAGCACTCGGGACAGGGGTACACCCCTCCACTTT	CATSTRDRGTPLHF
NA	TRBD1	TRBJ1-2	TRBV7-9	TGTGCCAGCGGAACCGGGACAGGGGATCATGGCTACACCTTC	CASGTGTGDHGYTF
NA	TRBD2	TRBJ2-1	TRBV11-2	TGTGCCAGCAGCCTTAGCGGGGTGCCCTACAATGAGCAGTTCTTC	CASSLSGVPYNEQFF
NA	TRBD1	TRBJ2-7	TRBV7-2	TGTGCCAGCAACCTAGCAGGGGGCCTTACCTACGAGCAGTACTTC	CASNLAGGLTYEQYF
NA	NA	TRBJ2-3	TRBV5-5	TGTGCCAGCAGCTTAGGGGGAGATACGCAGTATTTT	CASSLGGDTQYF
NA	TRBD1	TRBJ2-2	TRBV6-2/TRBV6-3	TGTGCCAGCAGTTACCCGGACAGGGCAACTCCCGGGGAGCTGTTTTTT	CASSYPDRATPGELFF
NA	TRBD1	TRBJ2-7	TRBV5-1	TGCGCCACCAAACCACAAACAGGGGCCTACGAGCAGTACTTC	CATKPQTGAYEQYF
NA	NA	TRBJ1-5	TRBV6-1	TGTGCCAGCAGTGAACGCGGGGCAACCAATCAGCCCCAGCATTTT	CASSERGATNQPQHF
NA	NA	TRBJ2-5	TRBV6-2/TRBV6-3	TGTGCCAGCAGTCCGGGGGGCATCACACCGAACTTC	CASSPGGITPNF
NA	TRBD1	TRBJ1-2	TRBV11-2	TGTGCCAGCAGCTTAGCGGGACAGGGGTTTGGCTACACCTTC	CASSLAGQGFGYTF
NA	TRBD1	TRBJ1-1	TRBV12-3/TRBV12-4	TGTGCCAGCAGGCGGACAGGGAACACTGAAGCTTTCTTT	CASRRTGNTEAFF
NA	NA	TRBJ1-2	TRBV4-2	TGTGCCAGCAGCCAGGGCCCCTATGGCTACACCTTC	CASSQGPYGYTF
NA	NA	TRBJ1-1	TRBV5-1	TGCGCCAGCAGCGAGACACAGGGTGTCGGTGAAGCTTTCTTT	CASSETQGVGEAFF
NA	TRBD1	TRBJ1-6	TRBV6-5	TGTGCCAGCAGAACAGGACAGGGCCTCTCACCCCTCCACTTT	CASRTGQGLSPLHF
NA	NA	TRBJ1-5	TRBV13	TGTGCCAGCAGCTTTGGGAGGGTGGGGGTTCAGCCCCAGCATTTT	CASSFGRVGVQPQHF
NA	TRBD1	TRBJ2-1	TRBV5-5	TGTGCCACCCAGCGGACAGGGAACAATGAGCAGTTCTTC	CATQRTGNNEQFF
NA	TRBD2	TRBJ2-7	TRBV7-6	TGTGCCAGCAGCCTGGTAGCGGGGGGGACCTACGAGCAGTACTTC	CASSLVAGGTYEQYF
NA	TRBD2	TRBJ2-1	TRBV6-5	TGTGCCAGCAGCTCTAGCGGGGCCTCCTACAATGAGCAGTTCTTC	CASSSSGASYNEQFF
once	TRBD1	TRBJ2-1	TRBV12-5	TGTGCTAGTGGTCTTACAGGGGGAAAGGGTGAGCAGTTCTTC	CASGLTGGKGEQFF
few	NA	TRBJ2-2	TRBV10-3	TGTGCCATCAGTGAGAGGCCCCCGGGCGGGGAGCTGTTTTTT	CAISERPPGGELFF
NA	NA	TRBJ2-5	TRBV6-6	TGTGCCAGCAGCCGCATCAGGGGAAACGAGACCCAGTACTTC	CASSRIRGNETQYF
medium-sized	NA	TRBJ2-5	TRBV7-6	TGTGCCAGCAGCTTAGGGCAGGGGTTATTGACCCAGTACTTC	CASSLGQGLLTQYF
NA	NA	TRBJ2-5	TRBV9	TGTGCCAGCAGCCCAGCGGGCGTCACCCCAGAGACCCAGTACTTC	CASSPAGVTPETQYF
once	NA	TRBJ1-4	TRBV25-1	TGTGCCAGCAGTGAAAGTGTACAGGACCATAATGAAAAACTGTTTTTT	CASSESVQDHNEKLFF
NA	TRBD1	TRBJ2-5	TRBV5-4	TGTGCCAGCAGCCGGACAGGAGAGGAGACCCAGTACTTC	CASSRTGEETQYF
NA	NA	TRBJ2-5	TRBV5-1	TGCGCCAGCACCTGGACTACCGAGGGGACCCAGTACTTC	CASTWTTEGTQYF
NA	NA	TRBJ1-3	TRBV7-2	TGTGCCAGCAGCCTAGGAGGGCCGTCTGGAAACACCATATATTTT	CASSLGGPSGNTIYF
once	TRBD1	TRBJ1-1	TRBV4-3	TGCGCCAGCAGTCCAGGGGGTATGAACACTGAAGCTTTCTTT	CASSPGGMNTEAFF
NA	NA	TRBJ2-1	TRBV4-3	TGCGCCAGCAGCCAAAGGTTGGGAGGCTCCTACAATGAGCAGTTCTTC	CASSQRLGGSYNEQFF
NA	NA	TRBJ2-6	TRBV5-1	TGCGCCAGCAGCTTGGCTTTATCCGGGAAAGGGGCCAACGTCCTGACTTTC	CASSLALSGKGANVLTF
NA	NA	TRBJ1-5	TRBV6-2/TRBV6-3	TGTGCCAGCAGTTACGGGAGTTATAGCAATCAGCCCCAGCATTTT	CASSYGSYSNQPQHF
NA	NA	TRBJ1-2	TRBV6-5	TGTGCCAGCAGCAGCCTGGGCTCTCATGGCTACACCTTC	CASSSLGSHGYTF
NA	NA	TRBJ1-2	TRBV9	TGTGCCAGCAGGTCCACCTCAGGGTACGGCTACACCTTC	CASRSTSGYGYTF